Sequencing of this T cell receptor beta chain was carried out in a study of early T cells in non-severe SARS-CoV-2 infection. Study details: Chains were unpaired, as sequencing was done on bulk RNA from unsorted whole blood. General study findings and limits: Missing private and CD4 specificities, VDJdb matching favored anti-spike CD8 responses.

Each cDNA molecule carried a unique molecular identifier. TCRdb reprocessed the 5' RACE reads via MiXCR and lists one record per CDR3 protein. The sample has about 71,000 distinct CDR3 sequences, roughly 13% seen once; the top ten hold roughly 13%. This CDR3 region has 15 residues. The germline CDR1 and CDR2 sequences are SGHTA and FQGNSA. V lost 1 base to trimming and J lost 9 bases, with 16 bases between them. This clonotype was seen ten or more times. Its target is not known. This chain uses TRBV7-2 with TRBJ2-1; no clear D gene. The receptor comes from an adult who was a healthcare worker with PCR-confirmed SARS-CoV-2 infection or an uninfected control (not recorded which). The sequencing input was whole blood. CDR3 region: CASSLEGREGSEQFF. The CDR3 nucleotides read TGTGCCAGCAGCTTAGAGGGAAGGGAAGGTAGTGAGCAGTTCTTC.